This entry lists 32 T cell receptor beta chains sequenced from one sample in a study of monozygotic twins with inflammatory bowel disease. TCRdb reprocessed the 5' RACE reads, keeping one entry per CDR3 protein, no DNA. This table lists about 380,000 distinct CDR3 sequences. Material for sequencing was blood. All receptors come from a human donor with ulcerative colitis or Crohn's disease, or a healthy co-twin of an affected twin (not recorded which).

This sequence joins TRBV7-3 and TRBJ1-1. Germline V gene data show CDR1 as SGHTA and CDR2 as FQGTGA. This CDR3 contains 13 residues. CDR3 in amino acids: CASSLTRENEAFF. Using reference TRBV7-3 and TRBJ1-1 for the parts outside the CDR3, the full variable domain is GAGVSQTPSNKVTEKGKYVELRCDPISGHTALYWYRQSLGQGPEFLIYFQGTGAADDSGLPNDRFFAVRPEGSVSTLKIQRTERGDSAVYLCASSLTRENEAFFGQGTRLTVV.

The chain recombines TRBV20-1 with TRBJ2-7. The germline CDR1 and CDR2 sequences are DFQATT and SNEGSKA (reference sequence). The CDR3 has 14 amino acids. CDR3 protein: CSAREDRTYYEQYF.

The rearrangement joins TRBV18 to TRBJ2-1. The germline V gene encodes CDR1 KGHSH and CDR2 LQKENI. The CDR3 consists of 12 residues. The CDR3 loop is CASSNMDNEQFF.

V is TRBV30 and J is TRBJ1-1. Germline V lookup: CDR1 GTSNPN, CDR2 SVGIG (reference sequence). The CDR3 covers 12 residues. CDR3 protein: CAWSEGNTEAFF.

This chain connects TRBV5-1 to TRBJ1-4; TCRdb outputs TRBD1, but without DNA this stays unchecked. The CDR3 consists of 15 residues. Germline V lookup: CDR1 SGHRS, CDR2 YFSETQ. Here the CDR3 reads CASSLGDSQGEKLFF.

CDR3 sequence reads: CASSQLTGDYEQYF. This rearrangement joins TRBV14 to TRBJ2-7; TCRdb selects TRBD1, and the lack of DNA leaves this call unchecked. Germline values: CDR1 SGHDN, CDR2 FVKESK. The CDR3 contains 14 residues.

The J gene is TRBJ1-1, the V gene TRBV7-3; TCRdb gives TRBD1 as the D gene, but with no DNA this cannot be confirmed. Per germline, CDR1 SGHTA and CDR2 FQGTGA. The CDR3 consists of 13 residues. CDR3 amino acids: CASSPTGGGEAFF.

The chain recombines TRBV6-5 with TRBJ1-4; lacking DNA, the TRBD1 call made by TCRdb goes unchecked. The CDR3 runs 13 residues. Looked up from germline, CDR1 is MNHEY and CDR2 is SVGAGI. The chain's CDR3 is CASSTGPGEKLFF.

V usage is TRBV7-2 and J usage is TRBJ1-2; TCRdb selects TRBD1, and the lack of DNA leaves this call unchecked. Germline loops: CDR1 SGHTA, CDR2 FQGNSA. This CDR3 spans 13 amino acids. The CDR3: CASSDRADYGYTF.

The chain combines TRBV5-1 with TRBJ1-3; TCRdb names TRBD1, which stays unverified in the absence of DNA. Per the germline V gene, CDR1 is SGHRS and CDR2 is YFSETQ. The CDR3 length is 17 residues. The CDR3 sequence is CASSVRSGTGGVNTIYF.

The rearrangement links TRBV27 to TRBJ2-6. CDR1 MNHEY and CDR2 SMNVEV come from the germline V gene (reference sequence). The CDR3 covers 16 residues. This CDR3 is CASSLVGNSGANVLTF.

The chain is built from TRBV6-1 and TRBJ2-3; there is no DNA to check the TCRdb D call of TRBD2. This CDR3 contains 17 residues. The germline gives CDR1 MNHNS, CDR2 SASEGT. The CDR3 reads CASRPPPPLAGGITQYF.

The V gene is TRBV7-2, the J gene TRBJ1-1; with no DNA, the TCRdb D assignment of TRBD1 cannot be verified. The length of the CDR3 is 11 residues. CDR1 SGHTA and CDR2 FQGNSA come from the germline V gene. CDR3 loop: CASRGDREAFF. Complete variable domain (other parts from reference TRBV7-2 and TRBJ1-1): GAGVSQSPSNKVTEKGKDVELRCDPISGHTALYWYRQSLGQGLEFLIYFQGNSAPDKSGLPSDRFSAERTGGSVSTLTIQRTQQEDSAVYLCASRGDREAFFGQGTRLTVV.

V is TRBV20-1 and J is TRBJ2-3; lacking DNA, the TRBD1 call made by TCRdb goes unchecked. CDR3 length: 14 amino acids. Per the germline V gene, CDR1 is DFQATT and CDR2 is SNEGSKA (reference sequence). CDR3: CSARWGAGTDTQYF.

The chain's CDR3 is CASSFRVMQTDTQYF. The chain couples TRBV7-2 to TRBJ2-3. Germline assignment: CDR1 SGHTA and CDR2 FQGNSA. The CDR3 covers 15 residues.

The V and J genes are TRBV7-2 and TRBJ2-3; TCRdb returns TRBD2, unconfirmable since there is no DNA. Germline V gene data show CDR1 as SGHTA and CDR2 as FQGNSA. This CDR3 is built from 12 residues. The CDR3 reads CASSSRADTQYF.

The rearrangement links TRBV10-3 to TRBJ1-2; TCRdb names TRBD1, which stays unverified in the absence of DNA. The CDR3 totals 14 residues. The germline CDR1 and CDR2 sequences are ENHRY and SYGVKD. CDR3 sequence: CAISDRVGNYGYTF.

This chain links TRBV4-3 with TRBJ1-1; no DNA is available, so the TRBD1 call from TCRdb remains unchecked. Germline lookup yields CDR1 LGHNA and CDR2 YSLEER. CDR3 length: 15 residues. CDR3 sequence: CASSRREGVNTEAFF.

The chain combines TRBV6-5 with TRBJ2-5; TCRdb designates TRBD2, a call that cannot be tested without DNA. The CDR3 has 15 amino acids. Germline CDR1 MNHEY, CDR2 SVGAGI. This CDR3 reads CASSYMTSGGGTQYF.

The chain employs TRBV7-2 and TRBJ1-5; TCRdb's assignment of TRBD1 cannot be checked, as there is no DNA. Germline assignment: CDR1 SGHTA and CDR2 FQGNSA. This CDR3 is built from 15 residues. The CDR3 region is CASRPPGQGNQPQHF.

The chain links TRBV5-6 to TRBJ2-7; the TCRdb call, TRBD1, lacks DNA for checking. The CDR3 spans 15 residues. Germline loops: CDR1 SGHDT, CDR2 YYEEEE. The CDR3: CASRETGGEAYEQYF.

The chain joins TRBV5-1 to TRBJ2-2. The CDR3 length is 13 residues. CDR1 and CDR2 from the germline V gene are SGHRS and YFSETQ. The CDR3 loop reads CASSEVYTGELFF.

The chain employs TRBV30 and TRBJ2-1; TCRdb returns TRBD1, unconfirmable since there is no DNA. This CDR3 is built from 14 residues. The germline V gene encodes CDR1 GTSNPN and CDR2 SVGIG (reference sequence). The CDR3 sequence is CACLGTGVFGEQFF.

The chain has TRBV29-1 and TRBJ2-1; the TCRdb D gene call, TRBD1, has no DNA to confirm it. From germline, CDR1 is SQVTM and CDR2 ANQGSEA. The CDR3 length is 12 residues. The chain's CDR3 is CSVPGGRSEQFF.

The chain recombines TRBV12-3 or TRBV12-4 with TRBJ1-5; no DNA is available, so the TRBD1 call from TCRdb remains unchecked. This CDR3 comprises 14 residues. The CDR3 loop is CASRRQQGNQPQHF.

The chain carries TRBV20-1 and TRBJ1-6; the TCRdb call, TRBD1, lacks DNA for checking. The CDR3 runs 15 residues. CDR1 is DFQATT and CDR2 is SNEGSKA in the germline V gene (reference sequence). The CDR3 loop reads CSARGTVVYNSPLHF.

The rearrangement uses TRBV19 and TRBJ1-1; TCRdb's D gene call, TRBD1, goes unchecked for lack of DNA. CDR1 is LNHDA, CDR2 SQIVND, per germline (reference sequence). The CDR3 is made up of 14 amino acids. The CDR3 region is CASRLGAYTTEAFF. The complete variable domain, with remaining parts taken from reference TRBV19 and TRBJ1-1, reads DGGITQSPKYLFRKEGQNVTLSCEQNLNHDAMYWYRQDPGQGLRLIYYSQIVNDFQKGDIAEGYSVSREKKESFPLTVTSAQKNPTAFYLCASRLGAYTTEAFFGQGTRLTVV.

This chain uses TRBV30 with TRBJ1-5; TCRdb designates TRBD1, a call that cannot be tested without DNA. CDR1 GTSNPN and CDR2 SVGIG come from the germline V gene (reference sequence). The CDR3 runs to 14 residues. The CDR3 protein is CAWSGGQGYQPQHF. The full variable domain, with the rest looked up from reference TRBV30 and TRBJ1-5, is SQTIHQWPATLVQPVGSPLSLECTVEGTSNPNLYWYRQAAGRGLQLLFYSVGIGQISSEVPQNLSASRPQDRQFILSSKKLLLSDSGFYLCAWSGGQGYQPQHFGDGTRLSIL.

V usage is TRBV6-5 and J usage is TRBJ2-5. The CDR3 has 12 amino acids. CDR1 and CDR2 (germline): MNHEY, SVGAGI. The CDR3 reads CASADHEETQYF.

This chain connects TRBV29-1 to TRBJ2-7; TCRdb names TRBD1, which stays unverified in the absence of DNA. This CDR3 spans 14 amino acids. Germline V lookup: CDR1 SQVTM, CDR2 ANQGSEA. The CDR3 is CSVDPTGGSYEQYF.

This CDR3 is CASSPPDSIKLFF. This rearrangement joins TRBV5-1 to TRBJ1-4; TCRdb's D call of TRBD1 is untestable without DNA. The CDR3 totals 13 residues. Germline values: CDR1 SGHRS, CDR2 YFSETQ.

V usage is TRBV29-1 and J usage is TRBJ2-5; TCRdb selects TRBD1, and the lack of DNA leaves this call unchecked. From germline, CDR1 is SQVTM and CDR2 ANQGSEA. CDR3 length: 15 amino acids. CDR3 region: CSVEPTGAAEETQYF.